Listed here is a single TCR beta chain. Its target is not known. Regions amplified from RNA transcripts were the TCR beta CDR3 regions. The HTBI primer set served for first-round RT-PCR of the TCR CDR3. TCRdb re-analysed the multiplex PCR reads in MiXCR, keeping a single row per CDR3 protein. The sample records roughly 800,000 distinct CDR3 sequences, roughly 40% being singletons. Stable hyperthyroidism: no ophthalmopathy progression over 18 months of follow-up. The germline gives CDR1 SGDLS, CDR2 YYNGEE. The CDR3 contains 11 residues. The V gene lost 5 bases and the J gene lost 9 bases, with 9 bases spanning the gap. These data are taken from a study of T cells in Graves' hyperthyroidism and ophthalmopathy. Study results and limitations: Among clonotypes expanded in thyroid above 0.001, most were also found in blood.

This receptor was obtained from a man between 18 and 35 years old with Graves' hyperthyroidism. V usage is TRBV9 and J usage is TRBJ1-3; possible D gene TRBD1, 5 bases. The sequenced sample was blood. The CDR3 coding sequence is TGTGCCAGCAGGCGGGGCGGCACCATATATTTT. Its protein is CASRRGGTIYF.